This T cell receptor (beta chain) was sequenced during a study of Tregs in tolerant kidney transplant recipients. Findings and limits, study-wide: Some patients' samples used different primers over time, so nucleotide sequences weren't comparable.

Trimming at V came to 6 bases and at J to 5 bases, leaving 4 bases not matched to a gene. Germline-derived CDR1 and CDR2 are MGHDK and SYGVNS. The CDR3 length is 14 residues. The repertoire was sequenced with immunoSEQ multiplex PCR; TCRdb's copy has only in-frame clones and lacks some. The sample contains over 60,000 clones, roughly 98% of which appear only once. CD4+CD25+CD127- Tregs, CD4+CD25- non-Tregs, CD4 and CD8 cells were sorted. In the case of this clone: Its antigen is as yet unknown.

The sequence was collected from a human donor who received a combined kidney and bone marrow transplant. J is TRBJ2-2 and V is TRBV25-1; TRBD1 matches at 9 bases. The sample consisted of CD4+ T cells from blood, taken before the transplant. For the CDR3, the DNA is TGTGCCAGCAGGACAGGGGGGGAAACCGGGGAGCTGTTTTTT. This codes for CASRTGGETGELFF.